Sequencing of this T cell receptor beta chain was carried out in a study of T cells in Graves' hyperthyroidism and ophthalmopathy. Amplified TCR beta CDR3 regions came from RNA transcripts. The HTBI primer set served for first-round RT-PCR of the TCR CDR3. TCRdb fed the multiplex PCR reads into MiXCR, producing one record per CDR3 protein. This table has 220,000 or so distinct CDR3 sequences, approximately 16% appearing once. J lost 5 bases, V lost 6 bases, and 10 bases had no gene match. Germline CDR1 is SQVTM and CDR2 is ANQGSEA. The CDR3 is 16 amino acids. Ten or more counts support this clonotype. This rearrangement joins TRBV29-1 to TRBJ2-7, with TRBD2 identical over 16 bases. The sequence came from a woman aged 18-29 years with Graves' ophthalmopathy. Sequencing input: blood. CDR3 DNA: TGCAGCGTCTCCTACCCCGGGACTAGCGGGGGGGACGAGCAGTACTTC. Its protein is CSVSYPGTSGGDEQYF.